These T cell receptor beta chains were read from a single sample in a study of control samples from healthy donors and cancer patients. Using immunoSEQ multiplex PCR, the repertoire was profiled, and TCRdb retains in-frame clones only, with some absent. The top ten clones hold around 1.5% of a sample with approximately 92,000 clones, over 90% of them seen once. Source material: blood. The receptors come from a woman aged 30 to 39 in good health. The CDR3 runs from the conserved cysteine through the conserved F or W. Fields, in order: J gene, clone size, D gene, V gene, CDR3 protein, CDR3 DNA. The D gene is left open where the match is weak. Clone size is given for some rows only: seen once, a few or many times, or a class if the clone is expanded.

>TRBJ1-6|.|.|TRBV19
CASMGRRDLEDSPLHF
TGTGCCAGTATGGGACGCAGGGATCTTGAGGATTCACCCCTCCACTTT
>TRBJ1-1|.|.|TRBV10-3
CATLGLGDTEAFF
TGTGCCACCCTGGGGCTGGGGGACACTGAAGCTTTCTTT
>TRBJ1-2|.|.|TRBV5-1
CASSPVGADYGDGYTF
TGCGCCAGCAGCCCGGTAGGGGCAGACTATGGGGATGGCTACACCTTC
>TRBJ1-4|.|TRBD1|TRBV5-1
CASSWRPQGGEEKLFF
TGCGCCAGCAGCTGGCGACCCCAGGGGGGCGAGGAAAAACTGTTTTTT
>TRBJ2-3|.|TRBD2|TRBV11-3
CASSPLSGRAGDTQYF
TGTGCCAGCAGCCCACTGAGCGGGAGGGCGGGAGATACGCAGTATTTT
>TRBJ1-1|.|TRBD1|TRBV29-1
CSVRQGKRLNTEAFF
TGCAGCGTTAGACAGGGGAAAAGATTGAACACTGAAGCTTTCTTT
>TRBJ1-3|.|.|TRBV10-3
CAISDVGRVGNTIYF
TGTGCCATCAGTGATGTAGGGCGGGTTGGAAACACCATATATTTT
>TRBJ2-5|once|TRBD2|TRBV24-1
CATSDSGRGALRETQYF
TGTGCCACCAGTGATTCCGGGAGGGGGGCGCTTAGAGAGACCCAGTACTTC
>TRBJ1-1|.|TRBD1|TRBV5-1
CASSFVSGQILNTEAFF
TGCGCCAGCAGCTTTGTCTCGGGACAGATATTGAACACTGAAGCTTTCTTT
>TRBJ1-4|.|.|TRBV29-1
CSVGTLRDEKLFF
TGCAGCGTTGGTACTCTTAGGGATGAAAAACTGTTTTTT
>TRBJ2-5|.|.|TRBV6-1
CASSEGFQETQYF
TGTGCCAGCAGTGAGGGGTTCCAAGAGACCCAGTACTTC
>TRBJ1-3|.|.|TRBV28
CASGGGAGNTIYF
TGTGCCAGCGGCGGCGGGGCTGGAAACACCATATATTTT
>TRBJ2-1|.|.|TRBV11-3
CASSGTRGYNEQFF
TGTGCCAGCAGCGGGACTCGCGGCTACAATGAGCAGTTCTTC
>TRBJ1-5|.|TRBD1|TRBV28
CASSLTPGTGGGRQPQHF
TGTGCCAGCAGTTTAACCCCCGGGACAGGGGGGGGCCGGCAGCCCCAGCATTTT
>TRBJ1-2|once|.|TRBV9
CASSVAQGPGYTF
TGTGCCAGCAGCGTAGCACAGGGTCCTGGCTACACCTTC
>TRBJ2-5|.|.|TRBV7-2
CASSLGSTLQETQYF
TGTGCCAGCAGCTTAGGTAGCACTCTTCAAGAGACCCAGTACTTC
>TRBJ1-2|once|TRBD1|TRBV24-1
CATSDWDRGISRYGYTF
TGTGCCACCAGTGATTGGGACAGGGGGATAAGTCGGTATGGCTACACCTTC
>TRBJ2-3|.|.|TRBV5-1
CASSLGAGHSTDTQYF
TGCGCCAGCAGCTTGGGTGCGGGACATAGCACAGATACGCAGTATTTT
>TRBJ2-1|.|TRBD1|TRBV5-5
CASSPTTGTGGGYEQFF
TGTGCCAGCAGCCCAACGACTGGGACAGGGGGCGGCTATGAGCAGTTCTTC
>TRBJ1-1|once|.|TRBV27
CASSPLGGRNTEAFF
TGTGCCAGCAGCCCTTTAGGGGGGCGGAACACTGAAGCTTTCTTT
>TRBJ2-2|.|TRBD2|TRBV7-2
CASSLYSGRTGELFF
TGTGCCAGCAGCTTATATAGCGGGAGGACCGGGGAGCTGTTTTTT
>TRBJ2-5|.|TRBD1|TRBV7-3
CASSLSGGGTQYF
TGTGCCAGCAGCCTATCAGGGGGCGGGACCCAGTACTTC
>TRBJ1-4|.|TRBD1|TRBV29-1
CSAGQGWNEKLFF
TGCAGCGCTGGACAGGGTTGGAATGAAAAACTGTTTTTT
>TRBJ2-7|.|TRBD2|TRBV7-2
CASSLALAGVGEQYF
TGTGCCAGCAGCTTAGCCCTGGCGGGAGTAGGCGAGCAGTACTTC
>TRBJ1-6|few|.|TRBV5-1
CASSLTTGLDNSPLHF
TGCGCCAGCAGCTTGACGACAGGTCTTGATAATTCACCCCTCCACTTT
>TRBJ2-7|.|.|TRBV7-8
CASSITVAGEQYF
TGTGCCAGCAGCATTACCGTGGCGGGGGAGCAGTACTTC
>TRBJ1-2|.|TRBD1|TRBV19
CASSNSGTVFSNYGYTF
TGTGCCAGTAGTAACTCCGGGACAGTTTTCTCCAACTATGGCTACACCTTC
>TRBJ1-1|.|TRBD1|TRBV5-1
CASSLDRTGGNTEAFF
TGCGCCAGCAGCTTAGACCGGACAGGGGGGAACACTGAAGCTTTCTTT
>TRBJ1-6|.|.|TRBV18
CASSPELNSPLHF
TGTGCCAGCTCACCAGAATTAAATTCACCCCTCCACTTT
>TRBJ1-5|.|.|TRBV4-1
CASSQDSGSNQPQHF
TGCGCCAGCAGCCAAGATTCGGGGAGCAATCAGCCCCAGCATTTT
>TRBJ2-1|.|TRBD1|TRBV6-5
CASSYFIGDRGNEQFF
TGTGCCAGCAGTTACTTTATTGGGGACAGGGGTAATGAGCAGTTCTTC
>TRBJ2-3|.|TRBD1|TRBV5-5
CASSLEMTGSTDTQYF
TGTGCCAGCAGCTTGGAAATGACAGGGAGCACAGATACGCAGTATTTT
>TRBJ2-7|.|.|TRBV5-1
CASSFNTGTNSYEQYF
TGCGCCAGCAGCTTTAACACCGGGACAAACTCCTACGAGCAGTACTTC
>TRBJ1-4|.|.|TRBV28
CASSGIREKLFF
TGTGCCAGCAGTGGGATAAGGGAAAAACTGTTTTTT
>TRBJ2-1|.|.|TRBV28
CASSAEGSNEQFF
TGTGCCAGCAGCGCGGAGGGATCCAATGAGCAGTTCTTC
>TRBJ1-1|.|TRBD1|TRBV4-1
CASSQETGSNTEAFF
TGCGCCAGCAGCCAAGAGACAGGGTCGAACACTGAAGCTTTCTTT
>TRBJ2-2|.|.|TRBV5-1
CASSTENTGELFF
TGCGCCAGCAGCACAGAGAACACCGGGGAGCTGTTTTTT
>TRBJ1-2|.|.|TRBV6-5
CASSSGDSYGYTF
TGTGCCAGCAGTAGCGGAGATTCCTATGGCTACACCTTC
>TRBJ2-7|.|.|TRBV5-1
CASRMERAEYF
TGCGCCAGCAGAATGGAACGCGCGGAGTACTTC
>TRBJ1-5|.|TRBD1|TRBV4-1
CASSYGQGNQPQHF
TGCGCCAGCAGCTATGGACAGGGCAATCAGCCCCAGCATTTT
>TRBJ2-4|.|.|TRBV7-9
CASSPRVGGEAKNIQYF
TGTGCCAGCAGCCCCCGAGTAGGGGGTGAAGCCAAAAACATTCAGTACTTC
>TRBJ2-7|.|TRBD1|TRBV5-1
CASRTGTASSYEQYF
TGCGCCAGCAGAACCGGGACAGCGAGCTCCTACGAGCAGTACTTC
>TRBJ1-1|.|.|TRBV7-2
CASTPLTNTEAFF
TGTGCCAGCACCCCTTTGACGAACACTGAAGCTTTCTTT
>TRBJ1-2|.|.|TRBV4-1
CASSHITADGYTF
TGCGCCAGCAGCCATATTACGGCAGATGGCTACACCTTC
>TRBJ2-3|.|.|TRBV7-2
CASSLARLADTQYF
TGTGCCAGCAGCTTAGCGCGCCTAGCGGATACGCAGTATTTT
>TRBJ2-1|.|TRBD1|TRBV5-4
CASSLGQALPYNEQFF
TGTGCCAGCAGCCTGGGACAGGCCTTACCCTACAATGAGCAGTTCTTC
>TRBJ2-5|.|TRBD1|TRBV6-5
CASSHGQGQETQYF
TGTGCCAGCAGTCACGGACAGGGACAAGAGACCCAGTACTTC
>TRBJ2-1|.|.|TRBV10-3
CAISESGDNEQFF
TGTGCCATCAGTGAGTCTGGGGATAATGAGCAGTTCTTC
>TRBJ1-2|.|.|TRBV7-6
CASSLDPVGGYTF
TGTGCCAGCAGCTTAGATCCCGTGGGGGGCTACACCTTC
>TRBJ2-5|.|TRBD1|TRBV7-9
CASSRAADRGGETQYF
TGTGCCAGCAGCCGTGCCGCAGACAGGGGGGGAGAGACCCAGTACTTC
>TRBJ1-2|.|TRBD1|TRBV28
CASNSGQGFYGYTF
TGTGCCAGCAATTCGGGACAGGGGTTCTATGGCTACACCTTC
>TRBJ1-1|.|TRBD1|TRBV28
CASIGSTGWTTEAFF
TGTGCCAGCATTGGATCGACAGGGTGGACCACTGAAGCTTTCTTT
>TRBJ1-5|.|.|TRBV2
CASSEAQTGSKWPQHF
TGTGCCAGCAGTGAAGCGCAGACAGGTTCAAAGTGGCCCCAGCATTTT
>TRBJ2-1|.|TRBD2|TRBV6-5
CASITTSGGYNEQFF
TGTGCCAGCATCACGACTAGCGGGGGCTACAATGAGCAGTTCTTC
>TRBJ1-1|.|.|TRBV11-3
CASSTRGGAWNTEAFF
TGTGCCAGCAGCACCCGGGGGGGGGCGTGGAACACTGAAGCTTTCTTT